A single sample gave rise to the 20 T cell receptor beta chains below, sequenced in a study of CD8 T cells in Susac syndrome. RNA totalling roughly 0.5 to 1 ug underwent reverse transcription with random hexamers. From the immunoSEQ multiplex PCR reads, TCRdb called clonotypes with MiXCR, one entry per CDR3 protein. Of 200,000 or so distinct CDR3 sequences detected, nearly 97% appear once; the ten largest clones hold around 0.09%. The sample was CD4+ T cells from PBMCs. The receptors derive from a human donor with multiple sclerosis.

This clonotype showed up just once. Written as DNA, the CDR3 is TGTGCCAGCAGCTTAACGTTATCCGGGGGGAGTGAGCAGTTCTTC. Its protein is CASSLTLSGGSEQFF. The chain has TRBV7-3 and TRBJ2-1; the match to TRBD2 covers 7 bases. In germline, CDR1 is SGHTA, CDR2 FQGTGA. Trimming took 0 bases from V and 9 from J; bases not matched to a gene: 8. The CDR3 totals 15 residues.

This CDR3 reads CAWMNLNTEAFF. The CDR3 DNA follows: TGTGCCTGGATGAACCTGAACACTGAAGCTTTCTTT. This chain links TRBV30 with TRBJ1-1, with no clear D. V lost 4 bases, J lost 0 bases, and 6 bases lay in between. Looked up from germline, CDR1 is GTSNPN and CDR2 is SVGIG (reference sequence). The CDR3 extends over 12 amino acids.

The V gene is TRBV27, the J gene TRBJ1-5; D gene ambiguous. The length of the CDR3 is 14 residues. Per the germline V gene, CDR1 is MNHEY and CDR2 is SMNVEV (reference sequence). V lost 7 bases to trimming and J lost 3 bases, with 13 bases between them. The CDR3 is CASNQHRTNQPQHF. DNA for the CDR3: TGTGCCAGCAACCAACACCGGACCAATCAGCCCCAGCATTTT.

CDR3 nucleotide sequence: TGTGCCAGCAGCCAAGTCGGTAATGAAAAACTGTTTTTT. Translation gives CASSQVGNEKLFF. The V call is TRBV3-1, the J call TRBJ1-4; no firm D call. This CDR3 is 13 amino acids long. The V gene's germline CDR1 is LGHDT and CDR2 YNNKEL (reference sequence). The V end lost 1 base, the J end lost 4 bases, and 4 bases lay between the germline ends. The full variable domain, in which reference TRBV3-1 and TRBJ1-4 provide the parts outside the CDR3, is DTAVSQTPKYLVTQMGNDKSIKCEQNLGHDTMYWYKQDSKKFLKIMFSYNNKELIINETVPNRFSPKSPDKAHLNLHINSLELGDSAVYFCASSQVGNEKLFFGSGTQLSVL.

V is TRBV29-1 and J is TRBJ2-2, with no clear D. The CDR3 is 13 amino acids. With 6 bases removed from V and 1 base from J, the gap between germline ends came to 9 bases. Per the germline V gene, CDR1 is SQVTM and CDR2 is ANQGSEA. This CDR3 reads CSVAARNTGELFF. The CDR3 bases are TGCAGCGTGGCAGCGAGGAACACCGGGGAGCTGTTTTTT.

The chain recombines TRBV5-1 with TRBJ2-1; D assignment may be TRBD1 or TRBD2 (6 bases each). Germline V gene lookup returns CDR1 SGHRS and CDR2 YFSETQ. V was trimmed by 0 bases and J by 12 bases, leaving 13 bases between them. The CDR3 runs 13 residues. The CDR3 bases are TGCGCCAGCAGCTTGGAAGGGGGGCAGGGGCAGTTCTTC. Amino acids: CASSLEGGQGQFF.

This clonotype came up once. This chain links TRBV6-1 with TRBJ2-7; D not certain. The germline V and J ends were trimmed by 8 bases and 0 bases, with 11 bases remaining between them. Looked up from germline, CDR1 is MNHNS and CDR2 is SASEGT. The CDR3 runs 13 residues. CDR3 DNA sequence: TGTGCCAGCCGGCCAGGCGTCTCCTACGAGCAGTACTTC. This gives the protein CASRPGVSYEQYF.

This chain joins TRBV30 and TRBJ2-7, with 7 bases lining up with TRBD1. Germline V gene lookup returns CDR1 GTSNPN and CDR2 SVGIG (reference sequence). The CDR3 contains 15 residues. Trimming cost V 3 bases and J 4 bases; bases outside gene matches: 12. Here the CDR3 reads CAWRMRTGFTYEQYF. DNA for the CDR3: TGTGCCTGGAGAATGAGGACAGGCTTTACTTACGAGCAGTACTTC.

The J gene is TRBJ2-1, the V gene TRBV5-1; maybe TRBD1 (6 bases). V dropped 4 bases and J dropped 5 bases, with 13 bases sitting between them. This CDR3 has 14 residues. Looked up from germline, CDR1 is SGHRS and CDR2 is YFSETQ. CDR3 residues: CASSLAGDDNEQFF. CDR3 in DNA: TGCGCCAGCAGCCTAGCAGGGGACGACAATGAGCAGTTCTTC.

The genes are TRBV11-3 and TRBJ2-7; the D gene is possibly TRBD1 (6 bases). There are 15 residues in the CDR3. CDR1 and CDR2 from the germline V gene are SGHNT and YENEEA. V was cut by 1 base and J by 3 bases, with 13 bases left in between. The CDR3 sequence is CASSLGGTQDYEQYF. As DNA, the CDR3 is TGTGCCAGCAGCTTAGGGGGGACACAAGACTACGAGCAGTACTTC.

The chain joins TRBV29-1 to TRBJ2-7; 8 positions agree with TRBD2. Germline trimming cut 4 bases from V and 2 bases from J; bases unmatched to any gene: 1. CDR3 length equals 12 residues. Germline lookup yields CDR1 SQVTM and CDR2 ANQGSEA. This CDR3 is CSVVRGAYEQYF. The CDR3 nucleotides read TGCAGCGTTGTGCGGGGGGCCTACGAGCAGTACTTC.

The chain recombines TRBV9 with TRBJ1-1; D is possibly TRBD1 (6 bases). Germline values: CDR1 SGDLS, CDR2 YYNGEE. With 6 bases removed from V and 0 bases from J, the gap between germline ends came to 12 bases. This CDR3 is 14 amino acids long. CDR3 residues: CASTVGTLNTEAFF. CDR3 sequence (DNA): TGTGCCAGCACCGTCGGGACATTGAACACTGAAGCTTTCTTT.

The CDR3 spells CATSRVWQGVGDGYTF. CDR3 nucleotides: TGTGCCACCAGCAGAGTATGGCAGGGGGTAGGAGATGGCTACACCTTC. The V and J genes are TRBV15 and TRBJ1-2; 7 bases line up with TRBD1. Germline V CDR1 and CDR2: LNHNV, YYDKDF (reference sequence). This CDR3 is built from 16 residues. V dropped 1 base and J dropped 6; count of bases not matched to a gene: 11. The entire variable domain, with the rest obtained from reference TRBV15 and TRBJ1-2, is as follows: DAMVIQNPRYQVTQFGKPVTLSCSQTLNHNVMYWYQQKSSQAPKLLFHYYDKDFNNEADTPDNFQSRRPNTSFCFLDIRSPGLGDTAMYLCATSRVWQGVGDGYTFGSGTRLTVV.

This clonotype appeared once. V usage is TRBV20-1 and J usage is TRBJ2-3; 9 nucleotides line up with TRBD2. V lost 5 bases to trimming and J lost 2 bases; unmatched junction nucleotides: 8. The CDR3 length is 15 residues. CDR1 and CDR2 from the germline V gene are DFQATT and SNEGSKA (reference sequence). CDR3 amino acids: CSAPNSGGSTDTQYF. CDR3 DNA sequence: TGCAGTGCTCCTAATAGCGGGGGCTCCACAGATACGCAGTATTTT.

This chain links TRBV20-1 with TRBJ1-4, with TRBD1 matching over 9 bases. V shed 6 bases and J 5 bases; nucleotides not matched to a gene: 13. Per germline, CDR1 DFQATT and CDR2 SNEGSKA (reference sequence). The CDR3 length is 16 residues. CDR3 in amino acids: CSAEDRGRFGNEKLFF. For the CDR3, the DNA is TGCAGTGCGGAGGACAGGGGAAGATTCGGGAATGAAAAACTGTTTTTT.

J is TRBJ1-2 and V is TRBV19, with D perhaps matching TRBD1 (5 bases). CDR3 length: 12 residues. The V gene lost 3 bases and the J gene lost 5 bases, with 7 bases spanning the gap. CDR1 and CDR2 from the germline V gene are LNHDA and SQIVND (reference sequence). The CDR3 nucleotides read TGTGCCAGTAGTATGGGGACGTATGGCTACACCTTC. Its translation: CASSMGTYGYTF.

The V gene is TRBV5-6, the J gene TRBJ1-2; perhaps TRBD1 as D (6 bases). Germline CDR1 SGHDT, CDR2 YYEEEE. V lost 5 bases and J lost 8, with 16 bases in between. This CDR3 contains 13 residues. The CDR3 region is CASRLGQPTGYTF. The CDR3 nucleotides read TGTGCCAGCAGGTTAGGACAGCCTACCGGCTACACCTTC.

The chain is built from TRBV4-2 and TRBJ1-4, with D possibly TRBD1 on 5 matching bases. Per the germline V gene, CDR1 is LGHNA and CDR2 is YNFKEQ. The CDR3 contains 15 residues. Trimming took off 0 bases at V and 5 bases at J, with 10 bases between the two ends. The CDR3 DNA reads TGTGCCAGCAGCCAAGATTCGGCAGGGAATGAAAAACTGTTTTTT. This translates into CASSQDSAGNEKLFF.

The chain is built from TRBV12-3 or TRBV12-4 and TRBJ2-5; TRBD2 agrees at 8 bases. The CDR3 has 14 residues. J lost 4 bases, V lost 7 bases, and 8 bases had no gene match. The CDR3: CASMIAGGAETQYF. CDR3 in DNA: TGTGCCAGCATGATAGCCGGGGGGGCAGAGACCCAGTACTTC.

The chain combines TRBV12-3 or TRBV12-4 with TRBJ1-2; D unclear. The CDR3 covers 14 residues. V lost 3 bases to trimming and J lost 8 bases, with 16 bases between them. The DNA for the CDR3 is TGTGCCAGCAGTTTGGGCAGTCTCTTGAGGGGCTACACCTTC. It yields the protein CASSLGSLLRGYTF.